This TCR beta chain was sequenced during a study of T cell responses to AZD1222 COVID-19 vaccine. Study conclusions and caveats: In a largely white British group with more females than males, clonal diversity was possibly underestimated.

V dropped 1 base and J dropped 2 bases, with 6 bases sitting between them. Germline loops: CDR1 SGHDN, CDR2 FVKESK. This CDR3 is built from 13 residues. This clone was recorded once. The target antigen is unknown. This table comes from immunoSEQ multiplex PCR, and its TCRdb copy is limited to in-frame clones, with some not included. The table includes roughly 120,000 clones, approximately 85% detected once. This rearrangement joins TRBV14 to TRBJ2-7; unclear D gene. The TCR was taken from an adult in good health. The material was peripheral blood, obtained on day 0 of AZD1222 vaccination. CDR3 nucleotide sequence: TGTGCCAGCAGCCAAGCAGTCCCCTACGAGCAGTACTTC. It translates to CASSQAVPYEQYF.